This passage covers 18 T cell receptor beta chains from one sample sequenced in a study of T cells in Graves' hyperthyroidism and ophthalmopathy. RNA transcripts served as the template for amplifying TCR beta CDR3 regions. Researchers ran a first-round RT-PCR on the TCR CDR3 using the HTBI primer set. TCRdb itself ran the multiplex PCR reads through MiXCR, one entry per CDR3 protein. This table holds nearly 750,000 distinct CDR3 sequences, just over 35% found once. Specimen: blood. These receptors originate from a woman aged 40 to 50 with Graves' hyperthyroidism.

There are many counts of this clonotype. This chain joins TRBV6-5 and TRBJ1-6; 7 bases fit TRBD1. V dropped 2 bases and J dropped 8; count of bases not matched to a gene: 6. The CDR3 runs to 15 residues. Germline CDR1 MNHEY, CDR2 SVGAGI. The CDR3 region has the DNA TGTGCCAGCAGTTACGAGGGGGCAGGATATTCACCCCTCCACTTT. This sequence encodes CASSYEGAGYSPLHF.

The V gene is TRBV6-5, the J gene TRBJ1-2; perhaps TRBD1 as D (5 bases). This CDR3 spans 12 amino acids. Trimming removed 4 bases from V and 8 bases from J, with 11 bases in between. Germline CDR1 is MNHEY and CDR2 is SVGAGI. The CDR3 is CASSSSEGGYTF. The CDR3 region has the DNA TGTGCCAGCAGTTCCTCGGAGGGGGGCTACACCTTC.

The rearrangement links TRBV18 to TRBJ2-5; TRBD2 matches 8 bases. The junction had 5 bases not matched to a gene; V was cut back by 5 bases and J by 3 bases. Per germline, CDR1 KGHSH and CDR2 LQKENI. The CDR3 covers 14 residues. The DNA for the CDR3 is TGTGCCAGCTCAATCCAGACTAGCGAAGAGACCCAGTACTTC. Encoded protein: CASSIQTSEETQYF.

This clonotype was recorded at least ten times. The V and J genes are TRBV7-9 and TRBJ1-6; 7 nucleotides align to TRBD1. In germline, CDR1 is SEHNR, CDR2 FQNEAQ (reference sequence). This CDR3 region has 15 residues. V dropped 3 bases and J dropped 7; count of bases not matched to a gene: 6. The CDR3 DNA reads TGTGCCAGCAGCTTCACGGGACAGTACAATTCACCCCTCCACTTT. It encodes CASSFTGQYNSPLHF.

This clonotype has a handful of counts. V and J are TRBV4-3 and TRBJ2-7; a weak D match, TRBD2 (5 bases). This CDR3 spans 13 amino acids. Per the germline V gene, CDR1 is LGHNA and CDR2 is YSLEER. The V end lost 4 bases, the J end lost 6 bases, and 13 bases lay between the germline ends. The CDR3 spells CASSPRRFSEQYF. CDR3 DNA: TGCGCCAGCAGCCCCAGGAGGTTTAGCGAGCAGTACTTC.

The sample holds a few counts of this clonotype. The rearrangement uses TRBV7-2 and TRBJ2-3; D may be TRBD2 (5 bases). Germline loops: CDR1 SGHTA, CDR2 FQGNSA. This CDR3 has 13 residues. V shed 6 bases and J shed 5 bases, with 12 bases lying between them. The CDR3 spells CASREVEGDTQYF. The DNA for the CDR3 is TGTGCCAGCAGGGAAGTAGAGGGAGATACGCAGTATTTT.

This clonotype was counted a few times. This chain uses TRBV4-3 with TRBJ1-2, with D tentatively TRBD1 (5 bases). Germline lookup yields CDR1 LGHNA and CDR2 YSLEER. CDR3 length: 13 residues. The V end was cut by 4 bases, the J end by 5 bases, with 11 bases between. The CDR3, as DNA: TGCGCCAGCAGCCCAGGGCTTAAGTATGGCTACACCTTC. It specifies CASSPGLKYGYTF.

This clonotype was seen at least ten times. The CDR3 sequence is CSAGLPVNLRHSNQPQHF. CDR3 in DNA: TGCAGTGCTGGCCTGCCGGTCAACCTCCGTCATAGCAATCAGCCCCAGCATTTT. The gene calls are TRBV20-1 and TRBJ1-5; D is ambiguous. The CDR3 spans 18 residues. V dropped 5 bases and J dropped 0 bases, with 23 bases sitting between them. Germline assignment: CDR1 DFQATT and CDR2 SNEGSKA (reference sequence).

The V call is TRBV7-9, the J call TRBJ1-4; D gene ambiguous. CDR1 and CDR2 (germline): SEHNR, FQNEAQ (reference sequence). Trimming took off 2 bases at V and 11 bases at J, with 24 bases between the two ends. CDR3 size: 17 residues. CDR3: CASSLSGSSSAGGKLFF. CDR3 sequence (DNA): TGTGCCAGCAGCTTATCAGGCAGCTCGAGCGCAGGAGGGAAACTGTTTTTT. The full variable domain, rest sourced from reference TRBV7-9 and TRBJ1-4, is DTGVSQNPRHKITKRGQNVTFRCDPISEHNRLYWYRQTLGQGPEFLTYFQNEAQLEKSRLLSDRFSAERPKGSFSTLEIQRTEQGDSAMYLCASSLSGSSSAGGKLFFGSGTQLSVL.

V gene TRBV10-3 combines with J gene TRBJ1-2, with 8 bases that match TRBD1. CDR3 length: 15 residues. CDR1 and CDR2 (germline): ENHRY, SYGVKD. V lost 10 bases to trimming and J lost 4 bases; unmatched junction nucleotides: 14. The CDR3 is CATLYSGTGGYGYTF. CDR3 DNA: TGTGCCACTCTCTACTCCGGGACAGGTGGCTATGGCTACACCTTC.

This clonotype appeared many times. The chain uses TRBV11-2 and TRBJ1-6; D not certain. The V end was cut by 5 bases, the J end by 7 bases, with 9 bases between. Germline values: CDR1 SGHAT, CDR2 FQNNGV. This CDR3 region has 13 residues. CDR3 in amino acids: CASSLGANSPLHF. The CDR3 bases are TGTGCCAGCAGCCTAGGAGCAAATTCACCCCTCCACTTT. Together with reference TRBV11-2 and TRBJ1-6, the CDR3 gives the full variable domain: EAGVAQSPRYKIIEKRQSVAFWCNPISGHATLYWYQQILGQGPKLLIQFQNNGVVDDSQLPKDRFSAERLKGVDSTLKIQPAKLEDSAVYLCASSLGANSPLHFGNGTRLTVT.

This clonotype has more than one count but fewer than ten. V gene TRBV12-3 or TRBV12-4 combines with J gene TRBJ2-5; TRBD1 matches at 10 bases. V was pared by 1 base and J by 1 base, with 0 bases of the junction left unmatched. The CDR3 sequence is 15 residues long. The CDR3 DNA reads TGTGCCAGCAGTTTAGGGGACAGGGGCCAAGAGACCCAGTACTTC. Translating it yields CASSLGDRGQETQYF.

This chain links TRBV5-6 with TRBJ2-7; 7 bases match TRBD1. Germline CDR1 is SGHDT and CDR2 is YYEEEE. The CDR3 is 14 amino acids. V trimming: 2 bases; J trimming: 3 bases; junction bases outside the gene matches: 5. CDR3 DNA: TGTGCCAGCAGCTTACAGGGGCACCACTACGAGCAGTACTTC. Translation: CASSLQGHHYEQYF.

The chain's CDR3 is CAISDQTGFLEKLFF. In DNA, the CDR3 is TGTGCCATCAGTGACCAGACAGGGTTTTTGGAAAAACTGTTTTTT. The chain combines TRBV10-3 with TRBJ1-4, with TRBD1 identical over 7 bases. Trimming at V came to 3 bases and at J to 8 bases, leaving 9 bases not matched to a gene. Germline assignment: CDR1 ENHRY and CDR2 SYGVKD. This CDR3 is built from 15 residues.

V is TRBV29-1 and J is TRBJ1-1; D gene uncertain. Germline values: CDR1 SQVTM, CDR2 ANQGSEA. The V gene lost 4 bases and the J gene lost 4 bases, with 13 bases spanning the gap. The CDR3 is 13 residues long. CDR3 bases: TGCAGCGTTGTATCGGAGGAGAGCACTGAAGCTTTCTTT. Translation gives CSVVSEESTEAFF.

This clonotype appeared a single time. Possible read error: a much larger clone is one base away. V gene TRBV20-1 combines with J gene TRBJ1-4; D gene uncertain. The CDR3 runs 12 residues. CDR1 is DFQATT and CDR2 is SNEGSKA in the germline V gene (reference sequence). The CDR3 coding sequence is TGCAGTGCTAGAGAGGGGAATGAAAGACTGTTTTTT. Translation gives CSAREGNERLFF.

Many counts were recorded for this clonotype. The V call is TRBV7-2, the J call TRBJ1-2; no clear D gene. The CDR3 consists of 11 residues. Germline V gene lookup returns CDR1 SGHTA and CDR2 FQGNSA. Trimming pared 6 bases from V and 3 bases from J, leaving 5 bases between. The DNA for the CDR3 is TGTGCCAGCAGTCCAGACTATGGCTACACCTTC. It yields the protein CASSPDYGYTF.

V usage is TRBV12-5 and J usage is TRBJ2-7, with 7 bases identical to TRBD1. After removal of 7 bases from V and 2 bases from J, the junction contained 8 bases not matched to a gene. Germline V gives CDR1 LGHNT, CDR2 FRNRAP. The CDR3 runs 14 residues. The CDR3: CASALAGGTYEQYF. In DNA, the CDR3 is TGTGCTAGTGCCCTAGCAGGGGGAACCTACGAGCAGTACTTC.